This passage covers 14 T cell receptor beta chains from one sample sequenced in a study of shared clonotypes between healthy human individuals. Sequencing was performed with immunoSEQ multiplex PCR; in TCRdb, only in-frame clones are kept and a portion is missing. Among hundreds of thousands of clones listed, about 98% were seen once. CD8 cells regarded as naive lacked CD45RO, were positively chosen for CCR7, and omitted terminally differentiated effector memory CD45RA+ cells. The specimen was naive CD8+ T cells sorted from blood. These receptors all stem from a man aged 30 to 45 in good health.

The chain employs TRBV7-9 and TRBJ2-1; tentatively, D is TRBD2 (6 bases). The CDR3 has 16 amino acids. From germline, CDR1 is SEHNR and CDR2 FQNEAQ (reference sequence). V gave up 6 bases and J gave up 0 bases, with 15 bases separating them. CDR3 sequence: CASSFRTGGSYNEQFF. CDR3 DNA: TGTGCCAGCAGTTTTAGGACCGGGGGCTCCTACAATGAGCAGTTCTTC.

The chain joins TRBV7-9 to TRBJ2-7; D is unresolved. Germline CDR1 reads SEHNR; CDR2 reads FQNEAQ (reference sequence). The CDR3 is made up of 14 amino acids. V was clipped by 5 bases and J by 0 bases, with 11 bases between them. Written as DNA, the CDR3 is TGTGCCAGCAGCCCACCCATGAGCTCCTACGAGCAGTACTTC. Its protein is CASSPPMSSYEQYF.

This chain connects TRBV7-6 to TRBJ1-2, with 7 bases identical to TRBD1. CDR1 is SGHVS and CDR2 is FNYEAQ in the germline V gene. V shed 5 bases, J shed 8 bases, and the junction held 14 bases outside the gene matches. This CDR3 has 15 amino acids. The CDR3 sequence is CASSDRQGQGAGYTF. For the CDR3, the DNA is TGTGCCAGCAGCGACCGACAGGGCCAAGGAGCAGGCTACACCTTC.

The chain has TRBV7-9 and TRBJ2-1, with 9 bases fitting TRBD2. The CDR3 has 15 amino acids. Per the germline V gene, CDR1 is SEHNR and CDR2 is FQNEAQ (reference sequence). V was clipped by 5 bases and J by 7 bases; unmatched bases: 9. The CDR3 loop is CASSVPSGIGNEQFF. CDR3 nucleotides: TGTGCCAGCAGCGTCCCTAGCGGGATCGGTAATGAGCAGTTCTTC.

V and J are TRBV29-1 and TRBJ2-7; 11 bases are a match to TRBD2. The V gene's germline CDR1 is SQVTM and CDR2 ANQGSEA. CDR3 length: 15 amino acids. Trimming at V came to 2 bases and at J to 5 bases, leaving 8 bases not matched to a gene. DNA of the CDR3: TGCAGCGTTGAATATGCTAGCGGGAGGATCCACGAGCAGTACTTC. Encoded protein: CSVEYASGRIHEQYF.

The gene calls are TRBV7-9 and TRBJ1-1; D not certain. V was clipped by 1 base and J by 3 bases, with 3 bases between them. Germline CDR1 and CDR2: SEHNR and FQNEAQ (reference sequence). This CDR3 comprises 12 residues. CDR3 amino acids: CASSLVDTEAFF. The CDR3 DNA sequence: TGTGCCAGCAGCTTAGTCGACACTGAAGCTTTCTTT.

The rearrangement links TRBV25-1 to TRBJ1-2; the D is unclear. The V and J ends lost 0 bases and 8 bases respectively, with 7 bases between them. The CDR3 has 12 residues. CDR1 is MGHDK, CDR2 SYGVNS, per germline. For the CDR3, the DNA is TGTGCCAGCAGTGAATATGGCGAAGGCTACACCTTC. Translated, it gives CASSEYGEGYTF.

This chain uses TRBV10-3 with TRBJ2-7; possible D gene TRBD1, 6 bases. The germline V gene has CDR1 ENHRY and CDR2 SYGVKD. Deletions cut 0 bases from V and 7 bases from J, with 19 bases between. The length of the CDR3 is 16 residues. The CDR3 sequence is CAISESGQVYVLEQYF. In nucleotides, the CDR3 is TGTGCCATCAGTGAGTCGGGACAAGTCTACGTTCTAGAGCAGTACTTC.

This CDR3 reads CASSLAVADTYEQYF. CDR3 in DNA: TGTGCCAGCAGTTTAGCAGTAGCCGACACCTACGAGCAGTACTTC. The chain employs TRBV28 and TRBJ2-7; D gene ambiguous. The CDR3 totals 15 residues. Trimming left V 2 bases short and J 2 bases short, with 13 bases between. Germline values: CDR1 MDHEN, CDR2 SYDVKM.

This clone was observed a single time. This chain connects TRBV11-3 to TRBJ2-3; D may match TRBD1 or TRBD2 (5 bases each). Germline CDR1 reads SGHNT; CDR2 reads YENEEA. This CDR3 contains 15 residues. Trimming removed 7 bases from V and 7 bases from J, with 21 bases in between. The CDR3 bases are TGTGCCAGCACGCCCTACAGTTCGGGGCCACATACGCAGTATTTT. Amino acids: CASTPYSSGPHTQYF. Full variable domain (outside the CDR3, taken from reference TRBV11-3 and TRBJ2-3): EAGVVQSPRYKIIEKKQPVAFWCNPISGHNTLYWYLQNLGQGPELLIRYENEEAVDDSQLPKDRFSAERLKGVDSTLKIQPAELGDSAVYLCASTPYSSGPHTQYFGPGTRLTVL.

This clone appeared a single time. Here the CDR3 reads CAWSVTGGRNEQFF. CDR3 nucleotide sequence: TGTGCCTGGAGTGTTACGGGAGGGCGGAATGAGCAGTTCTTC. This rearrangement joins TRBV30 to TRBJ2-1, with 8 bases fitting TRBD2. Germline CDR1 GTSNPN, CDR2 SVGIG (reference sequence). After removal of 0 bases from V and 7 bases from J, the junction contained 5 bases not matched to a gene. The CDR3 has 14 amino acids.

The chain is built from TRBV4-1 and TRBJ1-2; no reliable D call. Trimming left V 7 bases short and J 4 bases short, with 16 bases between. Germline V lookup: CDR1 MGHRA, CDR2 YSYEKL. The CDR3 runs to 14 residues. CDR3 sequence reads: CASTPGLSSYGYTF. DNA for the CDR3: TGCGCCAGCACCCCTGGATTAAGTAGCTATGGCTACACCTTC.

This clone was recorded once. The rearrangement uses TRBV14 and TRBJ1-2; 8 nucleotides line up with TRBD1. Unmatched junction bases numbered 4, after V lost 0 bases and J lost 4 bases. Germline assignment: CDR1 SGHDN and CDR2 FVKESK. This CDR3 contains 15 residues. The DNA for the CDR3 is TGTGCCAGCAGCCAAGATAGAGGGACAGGCTATGGCTACACCTTC. This codes for CASSQDRGTGYGYTF.

The chain links TRBV7-9 to TRBJ2-3, with a tentative D call TRBD1 (5 bases). This CDR3 has 17 residues. V lost 5 bases and J lost 2, with 20 bases in between. Germline V lookup: CDR1 SEHNR, CDR2 FQNEAQ (reference sequence). DNA of the CDR3: TGTGCCAGCAGCCCACCCCGACAAGGGGCGTCCACAGATACGCAGTATTTT. Its protein product is CASSPPRQGASTDTQYF.